Presented here are 14 T cell receptor beta chains from one specimen sequenced in a study of blood T cell repertoires in COVID-19. TCRdb keeps only in-frame clones here, not all; method: immunoSEQ multiplex PCR. The sample holds around 97,000 clones; roughly 87% are singletons and the top ten take 15% to 20%. Sequencing input: peripheral blood. Receptors were obtained from an elderly woman in a cohort sampled during active COVID-19.

This rearrangement joins TRBV2 to TRBJ2-4, with TRBD1 matching 11 bases. Germline trimming cut 5 bases from V and 0 bases from J; bases unmatched to any gene: 12. The CDR3 consists of 19 residues. CDR1 SNHLY and CDR2 FYNNEI come from the germline V gene. The CDR3 nucleotides are TGTGCCAGCAGTTCGGACAGGGGGCCCCCTACCCTAGCCAAAAACATTCAGTACTTC. Protein: CASSSDRGPPTLAKNIQYF. Together with reference TRBV2 and TRBJ2-4, the CDR3 gives the full variable domain: EPEVTQTPSHQVTQMGQEVILRCVPISNHLYFYWYRQILGQKVEFLVSFYNNEISEKSEIFDDQFSVERPDGSNFTLKIRSTKLEDSAMYFCASSSDRGPPTLAKNIQYFGAGTRLSVL.

The gene calls are TRBV2 and TRBJ1-4; D is ambiguous. V was pared by 5 bases and J by 0 bases, with 7 bases between. CDR3 length equals 14 residues. Germline V CDR1 and CDR2: SNHLY, FYNNEI. CDR3 DNA: TGTGCCAGCAGTTTTAGAACAACTAATGAAAAACTGTTTTTT. It translates to CASSFRTTNEKLFF.

This sequence joins TRBV5-1 and TRBJ2-7; 7 bases are a match to TRBD1. CDR3 size: 16 residues. The germline V gene has CDR1 SGHRS and CDR2 YFSETQ. V shed 3 bases, J shed 5 bases, and the junction held 14 bases outside the gene matches. The CDR3 DNA reads as TGCGCCAGCAGCTCGACAGGGATCGGTCCTTCCAACGAGCAGTACTTC. Its translation is CASSSTGIGPSNEQYF.

This clone was observed once. The chain has TRBV20-1 and TRBJ2-7; 7 bases match TRBD2. Per the germline V gene, CDR1 is DFQATT and CDR2 is SNEGSKA (reference sequence). The CDR3 consists of 13 residues. J lost 2 bases, V lost 3 bases, and 4 bases had no gene match. The CDR3 nucleotides are TGCAGTGCTAGTAGAGCGGGGACCTACGAGCAGTACTTC. Translation: CSASRAGTYEQYF.

The chain recombines TRBV27 with TRBJ1-6; 8 positions agree with TRBD1. Per the germline V gene, CDR1 is MNHEY and CDR2 is SMNVEV (reference sequence). The CDR3 runs to 14 residues. After removal of 3 bases from V and 7 bases from J, the junction contained 2 bases not matched to a gene. The CDR3 bases are TGTGCCAGCAGTTTCGGACAGGGAAATTCACCCCTCCACTTT. This gives the protein CASSFGQGNSPLHF.

The V call is TRBV15, the J call TRBJ2-7; possible D gene TRBD2, 5 bases. Trimming took 5 bases from V and 2 from J, leaving 16 bases between them. Germline CDR1 and CDR2: LNHNV and YYDKDF (reference sequence). CDR3 length: 15 amino acids. For the CDR3, the DNA is TGTGCCACCAGCCTAGATCCGGGAATAACCTACGAGCAGTACTTC. This translates into CATSLDPGITYEQYF.

The chain links TRBV7-9 to TRBJ2-3, with no clear D. Germline CDR1 is SEHNR and CDR2 is FQNEAQ (reference sequence). V lost 5 bases and J lost 6, with 15 bases in between. This CDR3 has 14 residues. The CDR3 sequence is CASSLTPPRDTQYF. In DNA, the CDR3 is TGTGCCAGCAGCCTGACTCCCCCCCGGGATACGCAGTATTTT.

The V call is TRBV5-4, the J call TRBJ1-2, with 9 bases lining up with TRBD1. The V gene end was trimmed by 4 bases and the J gene end by 3 bases; junction bases not matched to a gene: 13. The CDR3 is made up of 17 amino acids. From germline, CDR1 is SGHNT and CDR2 YYREEE (reference sequence). This CDR3 reads CASSPRTGAEKHYGYTF. The CDR3 region has the DNA TGTGCCAGCAGCCCGAGGACAGGGGCCGAAAAGCACTATGGCTACACCTTC.

CDR3 sequence reads: CASSQGPGGPHNEQFF. The CDR3 nucleotides read TGCGCCAGCAGCCAAGGTCCGGGAGGGCCACACAATGAGCAGTTCTTC. J is TRBJ2-1 and V is TRBV4-1; TRBD2 agrees at 8 bases. The CDR3 is made up of 16 amino acids. Per the germline V gene, CDR1 is MGHRA and CDR2 is YSYEKL. The V and J ends lost 1 base and 5 bases, in that order; junction bases with no gene match: 7.

The chain employs TRBV7-3 and TRBJ2-7; D is possibly TRBD2 (5 bases). Trimming removed 5 bases from V and 6 bases from J, with 17 bases in between. CDR3 length: 14 residues. The germline CDR1 and CDR2 sequences are SGHTA and FQGTGA. The CDR3 reads CASSPLERIGEQYF. The CDR3, as DNA: TGTGCCAGCAGCCCCCTAGAGCGGATCGGCGAGCAGTACTTC.

CDR3 in DNA: TGTGCCAGCAGCTTTCCCCACACAGATACGCAGTATTTT. It encodes CASSFPHTDTQYF. The chain uses TRBV5-4 and TRBJ2-3; D unclear. Trimming pared 2 bases from V and 2 bases from J, leaving 6 bases between. Per the germline V gene, CDR1 is SGHNT and CDR2 is YYREEE (reference sequence). The CDR3 runs to 13 residues.

V gene TRBV6-5 combines with J gene TRBJ1-2; 10 nucleotides agree with TRBD1. Germline CDR1 MNHEY, CDR2 SVGAGI. The CDR3 loop spans 14 amino acids. The ends lost 6 bases at V and 3 bases at J; junction bases unmatched: 4. CDR3 region: CASRPTGGYYGYTF. For the CDR3, the DNA is TGTGCCAGCAGGCCGACAGGGGGCTACTATGGCTACACCTTC.

V is TRBV18 and J is TRBJ1-2; D remains ambiguous. The ends were cut back, 3 bases at V and 0 bases at J, with 14 bases in the middle. The V gene's germline CDR1 is KGHSH and CDR2 LQKENI. The CDR3 contains 16 residues. This CDR3 reads CASSPPYSESNYGYTF. CDR3 DNA sequence: TGTGCCAGCTCACCGCCGTACAGTGAATCTAACTATGGCTACACCTTC.

The CDR3 loop reads CASSPSGWGDTEAFF. The CDR3 nucleotides are TGTGCCAGCAGTCCCAGTGGGTGGGGGGACACTGAAGCTTTCTTT. The chain combines TRBV28 with TRBJ1-1, with D possibly being TRBD1 (5 bases). The CDR3 covers 15 residues. In germline, CDR1 is MDHEN, CDR2 SYDVKM. The V end was cut by 5 bases, the J end by 3 bases, with 16 bases between.